This T cell receptor beta chain was retrieved from a study of cytomegalovirus exposure and HLA in healthy donors listed by TCRdb under 2017. Looking at the study overall: According to an earlier analysis of 587 of the donors, about 170 million T cells yielded over 90 million unique TCR beta sequences and about 300 Gb of sequence data. In addition to the first cohort of 666 subjects, a separate validation cohort of approximately 120 different subjects was used. In a later genetic analysis, genome-wide SNP genotypes for about three fifths of the 666 donors were used, and that subset was treated as a discovery cohort. A later analysis re-examined previously published TCR beta repertoires from 600 to 700 donors and added high-resolution HLA genotyping to investigate patterns of TCR occurrence. Roughly 300 gigabases of sequencing data and 91 million or so unique TCR sequences made up an early release that covered around 640 HLA-typed donors. High-throughput TCR immunosequencing, statistical association of individual TCRs with disease status, and machine learning were combined to predict cytomegalovirus infection status. In the later analysis, no new phenotypic data were used to find candidate immune exposures; instead, reliance was placed on TCR beta sequences and their occurrence across donors. Among about 410 genotyped donors of the cohort, an average of roughly 230,000 unique TCR beta nucleotide sequences was sequenced per donor, of which 15% to 20% were non-productive. Of the 398 genotyped donors, about 84% fell in the genetic ancestry cluster associated with self-reported Caucasian donors. An earlier analysis of 587 of the donors used high-throughput TCR beta sequencing to judge whether each TCR beta V gene segment behaved as functional or pseudogenic. Every discovery cohort repertoire had been produced on one sequencing platform. The aim of the study was to test whether cataloging public T cell receptors could identify signatures of past pathogen exposure. Using immunosequencing, the study profiled T cell repertoires from around 670 subjects and related those repertoires to cytomegalovirus serostatus. The number of donors typed differed by locus, with roughly 620-630 for A, B, C, DRB1 and DQB1, roughly 520 for DQA1, over 600 for DPA1, and under 490 for DPB1. Donor age, sex, ethnicity and CMV serostatus were collected together with the repertoire data. Class I and class II HLA loci were covered by the typing at four-digit resolution. Roughly five DR-DQ haplotypes were handled as single units for association and clustering, since linkage in the cohort was strong.

The cohort consisted of hundreds of healthy bone marrow donors. At the time of sampling, every cohort member was nominally healthy, though immune exposures that went unrecorded were likely present. The donor tested CMV seronegative and was one of the 352 seronegative cohort members. A peripheral blood sample was provided by each donor, and peripheral blood mononuclear cells were used for TCR beta sequencing. Genomic DNA extraction from the blood cell samples was performed with the Qiagen DNeasy Blood Extraction Kit. After removal of 8 bases from V and 3 bases from J, the junction retains 4 bases not matched to a gene. The germline V gene (reference sequence) provides CDR1 LNHDA and CDR2 SQIVND. The CDR3 runs 13 residues from the cysteine to the phenylalanine. Here the CDR3 DNA is all that survives: 39 bases in frame from base 1. Receptor libraries were prepared by the immunoSEQ multiplex PCR assay. The multiplex PCR relied on a mix of 60 forward primers for TCR Vbeta segments and 13 reverse primers for TCR Jbeta segments. The CDR3 region of rearranged TCR beta genes was amplified from genomic DNA with a multiplex PCR assay. The amplified TCR beta libraries were sequenced on the Illumina HiSeq System as 87-base-pair reads. The authors' pipeline ran thus. A later analysis counted approximately 76 million unique TCR beta chains across the roughly 700 repertoires, and some 11 million of these chains were shared by at least two donors. To remove PCR and sequencing errors, raw reads were error-corrected and collapsed into unique sequences using a nearest-neighbor algorithm that merged closely related sequences. Alignment of CDR3 sequences to IMGT reference sequences was used to assign V, D and J gene segments. For a sequence to be retained, at least a six-nucleotide match to both a V gene segment and a J gene segment was required. A rearrangement was called productive if the CDR3 had no stop codons and remained in frame with V and J, and every other rearrangement was called non-productive. Following IMGT convention, CDR3 was defined as the stretch from the second conserved V-encoded cysteine to the conserved J-encoded phenylalanine. In an earlier analysis of approximately 500 of the donors, sequences lacking an unambiguous match to a single V gene segment were excluded. An earlier analysis of under 750 of the donors called V segments functional above 56.7% productive rearrangements and segregating when the between-donor standard deviation exceeded 5%. A statistical classification framework was built for diagnosing cytomegalovirus status from the catalog of TCR beta chain sequences. In a later analysis, TCR nucleotide sequences were compared against IMGT/GENE-DB human TR gene sequences so that V and J genes could be assigned. The TCRdist pipeline was used in a later analysis to assign CDR3 sequences and most-parsimonious VDJ recombination scenarios. In a later analysis, each TCR beta chain was defined by its CDR3 amino acid sequence together with its V-gene family, and reads without a unique V-gene family were excluded. A later analysis removed nearly 600 highly shared, low-generation-probability nucleotide sequences to deal with suspected cross-contamination and a sequencing artifact. For each public chain, a later analysis derived a clonal expansion index from normalized ranks of inferred template counts within each repertoire. A later analysis computed generation probabilities with a VDJ recombination model fitted to out-of-frame rearrangements, and checked the results against IGoR. In a later analysis, TCR-TCR, TCR-HLA and TCR-CMV co-occurrence was scored with hypergeometric tests, and a repertoire-size bias correction was applied to TCR pairs. To estimate false discovery rates, a later analysis permuted the HLA or CMV assignments 20 times. A later analysis grouped co-occurring TCRs with DBSCAN, adding TCRdist sequence similarity when clustering within HLA-allele-positive subsets. Co-occurrence clustering excluded repertoires with fewer than 30,000 or more than 120,000 public chains, plus five with anomalous nucleotide sharing. TCRdb carries this immuneACCESS record with in-frame sequences only. Its versions omit some clonotypes, under half of them owing to an unresolved V gene in the studies checked, with the rest unexplained. For V, J and clone size, that table is used; D and trimming come from the DNA. The sample yields some 120,000 clones; about 80% were counted once. The ten largest clones capture 1% of the sample.

Overall study outcomes, separate from this receptor: According to a later analysis, parvovirus B19, influenza, CMV and Epstein-Barr virus appeared linked to several top co-occurrence clusters. It was suggested by the authors that the approach could potentially be generalized to other disease states and immunological phenotypes. A later analysis found that TCR association rates varied across HLA loci, with DRB1 alleles showing the most associated TCRs and HLA-C alleles the fewest. According to a later genetic analysis, donors in an Asian-associated ancestry cluster had fewer N-insertions in productive TCRs than the approximately 610-donor mean. In a later analysis, some 17,000 TCR beta sequences were associated with specific HLA alleles at a false discovery rate of 0.05. A later genetic analysis associated a missense DCLRE1C variant with V-gene and J-gene trimming of TCR beta chains, and an independent cohort replicated the association. In a later analysis, HLA-associated TCR beta chains showed more clonal expansion and lower generation probabilities than non-associated chains that were equally common. An earlier analysis of around 600 of the donors showed that most TCR beta V segments appeared in productive rearrangements either about 87% or about 30% of the time, which broadly matched IMGT annotations. This cohort had only TCR beta chains sequenced, and the lack of alpha or paired-chain data limited which features could be detected. Because the 87-base-pair reads could not distinguish some IMGT-functional V segments, including TRBV6-2 and TRBV6-3, those segments were excluded. CMV serostatus was the only immune exposure information available for the cohort. According to a later analysis, most CMV-associated TCR beta chains appeared to be HLA-restricted, and the HLA associations seemed to be driven largely by CMV exposure. The sequencing pipeline was judged likely to have produced a cluster of highly shared sequence variants as a technical artifact. The classifier was reported to diagnose cytomegalovirus status with high specificity and sensitivity in both the original cohort and the validation cohort. Most TCR sequences were observed very rarely across donors, whereas some public TCRs were present in many individuals. Because HLA typing was unavailable for some donors at each locus, only the typed subset was used in association tests. A few of the identified cytomegalovirus-associated TCR beta chains were confirmed in vitro to be specific for cytomegalovirus antigens. Sequencing depth was assumed to be roughly uniform across donors in the presence/absence analyses, though that assumption may not hold. Linkage disequilibrium might explain the correlated functional status among segregating V segments, but an unknown experimental factor could not be excluded. A further reported finding was that TCR beta sequences accurately predicted the HLA-A and HLA-B alleles for most subjects in the first cohort. The study gave a list of 150 to 200 TCR beta chains associated with cytomegalovirus. Because counts were too low, roughly 17 rarely observed V segments, including chromosome 9 orphons, were left out of the earlier analysis of over 550 of the donors. Assigning TCR associations to individual alleles was difficult when HLA alleles, especially DR and DQ, strongly co-occurred.

As regards this clone: Its antigen remains unidentified. The record has no base qualities; no much larger clone is one base away.

The receptor's source is a man in his forties in good health and CMV-seronegative. Sequencing used PBMCs. In this chain, TRBV19 is recombined with TRBJ2-7; the central 10 bases match TRBD1. The CDR3 reads CASSRDRGYEQYF. The sequenced DNA is TGTGCCAGTTCCCGGGACAGGGGCTACGAGCAGTACTTC. The full variable domain, with segments outside the CDR3 supplied by the reference TRBV19 and TRBJ2-7 proteins, appears as DGGITQSPKYLFRKEGQNVTLSCEQNLNHDAMYWYRQDPGQGLRLIYYSQIVNDFQKGDIAEGYSVSREKKESFPLTVTSAQKNPTAFYLCASSRDRGYEQYFGPGTRLTVT.